The 9 T cell receptor beta chains below all came from one sample that was sequenced in a study of shared clonotypes between healthy human individuals. The assay was immunoSEQ multiplex PCR, and TCRdb's table has in-frame clones only and misses some. The sample comprises 2 million to 2.5 million clones, 80% to 95% of which are singletons, and approximately 0.39% rests with the top ten. Sequencing was done on a sample of naive CD4+ T cells from PBMCs. Noted subset: CD45RA+ positively selected. The receptors here all came from a man aged 18 to 29 in good health. Some clones in this sample may be carry-over from other donors' samples.

V gene TRBV18 combines with J gene TRBJ1-1; D unclear. The CDR3 extends over 16 amino acids. V was shortened by 3 bases and J by 1 base, with 15 bases between the two germline ends. From germline, CDR1 is KGHSH and CDR2 LQKENI. CDR3 loop: CASSPLLQVSNTEAFF. The CDR3 DNA reads as TGTGCCAGCTCACCTCTCCTCCAGGTTTCGAACACTGAAGCTTTCTTT.

There are a few counts of this clone. The rearrangement links TRBV5-4 to TRBJ2-1; D is possibly TRBD1 (6 bases). The CDR3 extends over 15 amino acids. The ends were cut back, 4 bases at V and 3 bases at J, with 14 bases in the middle. Per germline, CDR1 SGHNT and CDR2 YYREEE (reference sequence). The CDR3 is CASSQGLGNYNEQFF. The CDR3 DNA sequence: TGTGCCAGCAGCCAGGGGTTAGGGAACTACAATGAGCAGTTCTTC.

The rearrangement joins TRBV7-2 to TRBJ1-2; 9 bases match TRBD1. Germline trimming cut 6 bases from V and 2 bases from J; bases unmatched to any gene: 16. Germline CDR1 is SGHTA and CDR2 is FQGNSA. This CDR3 region has 18 residues. CDR3 bases: TGTGCCAGCAGGCCGGATCTATACCGGGACAGGGCAAACTATGGCTACACCTTC. Its translation is CASRPDLYRDRANYGYTF. Filled out from reference TRBV7-2 and TRBJ1-2, the complete variable domain reads GAGVSQSPSNKVTEKGKDVELRCDPISGHTALYWYRQSLGQGLEFLIYFQGNSAPDKSGLPSDRFSAERTGGSVSTLTIQRTQQEDSAVYLCASRPDLYRDRANYGYTFGSGTRLTVV.

The chain combines TRBV10-3 with TRBJ2-7, with D possibly called TRBD1 or TRBD2 (6 bases each). V lost 0 bases, J lost 2 bases, and 20 bases lay in between. Germline assignment: CDR1 ENHRY and CDR2 SYGVKD. This CDR3 is 18 amino acids long. CDR3 sequence: CAISESPPRGRGAYEQYF. The CDR3 DNA is TGTGCCATCAGTGAGTCCCCTCCCCGGGGGCGCGGGGCCTACGAGCAGTACTTC.

The V call is TRBV12-5, the J call TRBJ2-1; 9 bases fit TRBD2. V dropped 4 bases and J dropped 7; count of bases not matched to a gene: 14. This CDR3 has 17 residues. CDR1 is LGHNT, CDR2 FRNRAP, per germline. The DNA for the CDR3 is TGTGCTAGTGGTTCGGGTCTTGTCAGCGGGGGGTTGAATGAGCAGTTCTTC. It is translated as CASGSGLVSGGLNEQFF.

This sequence joins TRBV28 and TRBJ2-7; D is uncertain. The germline CDR1 and CDR2 sequences are MDHEN and SYDVKM. The CDR3 spans 14 residues. V was pared by 3 bases and J by 2 bases, with 11 bases between. The CDR3 sequence is CASSFVSRTYEQYF. Here the CDR3 DNA reads TGTGCCAGCAGTTTCGTTTCGAGGACCTACGAGCAGTACTTC.

The chain is built from TRBV2 and TRBJ1-6; D is perhaps TRBD1 (6 bases). The germline V gene encodes CDR1 SNHLY and CDR2 FYNNEI. Trimming took off 4 bases at V and 9 bases at J, with 13 bases between the two ends. This CDR3 is 14 amino acids long. The CDR3 region is CASSVNRDSSPLHF. CDR3 in DNA: TGTGCCAGCAGTGTCAACAGGGATTCTTCACCCCTCCACTTT.

The chain combines TRBV13 with TRBJ1-3; TRBD1 might be the D (5 bases). This CDR3 contains 17 residues. Trimming cost V 5 bases and J 0 bases, with 17 bases left between them. Germline V CDR1 and CDR2: PRHDT, FYEKMQ (reference sequence). The CDR3 DNA follows: TGTGCCAGCAGCCAACTTACAGGTACAGGCTCTGGAAACACCATATATTTT. It codes for CASSQLTGTGSGNTIYF.

This chain joins TRBV5-8 and TRBJ2-3; the D gene is possibly TRBD1 (6 bases). The germline CDR1 and CDR2 sequences are SGHTS and YDEGEE. The V end was cut by 4 bases, the J end by 8 bases, with 17 bases between. The CDR3 extends over 14 amino acids. The CDR3 nucleotides read TGTGCCAGCAGCGGAACAGGGTGGGATGGTACGCAGTATTTT. Protein sequence: CASSGTGWDGTQYF.